This T cell receptor (beta chain) emerged from a study of vaccination effects on CD4 cells after COVID-19. The data were produced by immunoSEQ multiplex PCR, yet TCRdb's version contains in-frame clones alone and is incomplete. The sample has roughly 50,000 clones, more than 70% seen once. CD4+ T cells specific for antigen were expanded with viral peptide pools by the ViraFEST assay before sequencing. Upon completion of about ten days in culture, CD4+ T cells were isolated. Nucleocapsid antibody tests were negative, and the vaccine recipients had no prior SARS-CoV-2 infection. This clone was found a few times. Its target is not known. The sample here was CD4+ T cells from PBMCs cultured with HCoV-OC43 spike peptides, taken before COVID-19 vaccination. Subset here: HCoV-OC43 spike overlapping peptide pool stimulation. The TCR comes from a human donor who received a COVID-19 vaccine.

CDR3 sequence: CASSLGYGGELFF. The CDR3 DNA follows: TGTGCCAGCAGCTTAGGGTATGGCGGGGAGCTGTTTTTT. The V gene is TRBV7-8, the J gene TRBJ2-2; D gene ambiguous. The V end lost 1 base, the J end lost 7 bases, and 7 bases lay between the germline ends. CDR3 length: 13 amino acids. Germline lookup yields CDR1 SGHVS and CDR2 FQNEAQ. Complete variable domain (other parts from reference TRBV7-8 and TRBJ2-2): GAGVSQSPRYKVAKRGQDVALRCDPISGHVSLFWYQQALGQGPEFLTYFQNEAQLDKSGLPSDRFFAERPEGSVSTLKIQRTQQEDSAVYLCASSLGYGGELFFGEGSRLTVL.